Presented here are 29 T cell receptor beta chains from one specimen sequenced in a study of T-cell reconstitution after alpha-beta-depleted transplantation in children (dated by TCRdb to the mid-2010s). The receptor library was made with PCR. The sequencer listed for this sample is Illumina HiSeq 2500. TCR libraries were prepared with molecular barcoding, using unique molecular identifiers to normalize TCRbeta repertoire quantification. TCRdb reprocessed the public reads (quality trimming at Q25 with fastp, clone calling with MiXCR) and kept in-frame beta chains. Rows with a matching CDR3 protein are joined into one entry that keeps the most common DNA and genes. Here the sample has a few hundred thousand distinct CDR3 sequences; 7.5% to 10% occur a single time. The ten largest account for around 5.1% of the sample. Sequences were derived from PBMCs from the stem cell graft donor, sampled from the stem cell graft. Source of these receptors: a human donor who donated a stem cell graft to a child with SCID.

CDR3 nucleotide sequence: TGTGCCAGCAGCTTACTCCCGAGAAGCTCCTACAATGAGCAGTTCTTC. As protein: CASSLLPRSSYNEQFF. The V call is TRBV11-2, the J call TRBJ2-1; no firm D call. CDR1 and CDR2 (germline): SGHAT, FQNNGV. The CDR3 spans 16 residues. V shed 2 bases and J shed 0 bases, with 11 bases lying between them.

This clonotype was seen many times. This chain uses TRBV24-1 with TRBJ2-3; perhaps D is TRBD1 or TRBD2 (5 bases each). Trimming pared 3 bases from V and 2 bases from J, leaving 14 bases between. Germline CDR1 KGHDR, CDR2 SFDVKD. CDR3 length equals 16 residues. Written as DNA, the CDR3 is TGTGCCACCAGTGATCCCCGGGACGGTGACACAGATACGCAGTATTTT. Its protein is CATSDPRDGDTDTQYF.

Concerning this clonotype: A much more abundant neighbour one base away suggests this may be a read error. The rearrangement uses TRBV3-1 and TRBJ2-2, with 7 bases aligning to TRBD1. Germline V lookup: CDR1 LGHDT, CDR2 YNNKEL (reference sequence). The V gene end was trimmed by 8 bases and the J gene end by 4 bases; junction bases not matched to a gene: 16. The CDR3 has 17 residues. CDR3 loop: CASCRTPAWDSTGELFF. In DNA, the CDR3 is TGTGCCAGCTGCCGGACGCCGGCCTGGGACAGCACCGGGGAGCTGTTTTTT.

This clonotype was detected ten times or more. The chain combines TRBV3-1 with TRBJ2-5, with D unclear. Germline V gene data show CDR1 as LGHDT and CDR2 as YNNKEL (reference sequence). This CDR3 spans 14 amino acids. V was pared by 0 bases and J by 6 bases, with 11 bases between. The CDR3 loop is CASSQDPGVKTQYF. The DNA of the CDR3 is TGTGCCAGCAGCCAAGACCCAGGAGTGAAGACCCAGTACTTC.

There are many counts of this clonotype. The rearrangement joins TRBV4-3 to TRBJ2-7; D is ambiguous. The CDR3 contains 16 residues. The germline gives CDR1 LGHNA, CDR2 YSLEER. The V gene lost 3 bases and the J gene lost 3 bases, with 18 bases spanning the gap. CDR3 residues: CASSQPEVWLSYEQYF. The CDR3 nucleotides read TGCGCCAGCAGCCAGCCAGAGGTGTGGCTGAGCTACGAGCAGTACTTC.

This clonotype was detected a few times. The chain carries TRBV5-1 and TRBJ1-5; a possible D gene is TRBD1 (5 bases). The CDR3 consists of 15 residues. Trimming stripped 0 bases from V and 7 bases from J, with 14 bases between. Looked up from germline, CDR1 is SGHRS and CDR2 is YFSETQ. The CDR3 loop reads CASSLEPGAGQPQHF. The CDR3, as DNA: TGCGCCAGCAGCTTGGAGCCCGGGGCTGGCCAGCCCCAGCATTTT.

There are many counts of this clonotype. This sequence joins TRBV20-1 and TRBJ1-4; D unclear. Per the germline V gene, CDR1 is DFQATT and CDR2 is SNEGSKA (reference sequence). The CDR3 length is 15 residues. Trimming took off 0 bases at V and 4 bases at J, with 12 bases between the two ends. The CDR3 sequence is CSARDPGKLNEKLFF. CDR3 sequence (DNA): TGCAGTGCTAGAGACCCGGGAAAGCTTAATGAAAAACTGTTTTTT.

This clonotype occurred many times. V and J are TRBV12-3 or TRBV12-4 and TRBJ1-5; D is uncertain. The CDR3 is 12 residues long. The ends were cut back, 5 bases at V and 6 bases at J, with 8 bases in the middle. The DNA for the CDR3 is TGTGCCAGCAGTCCCTGGGGTCAGCCCCAGCATTTT. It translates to CASSPWGQPQHF.

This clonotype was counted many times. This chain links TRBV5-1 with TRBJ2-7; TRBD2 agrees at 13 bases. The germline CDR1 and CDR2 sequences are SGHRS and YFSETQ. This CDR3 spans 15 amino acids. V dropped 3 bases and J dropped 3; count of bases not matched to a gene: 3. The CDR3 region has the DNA TGCGCCAGCAGCTCAGGGACTAGCGGGGACTACGAGCAGTACTTC. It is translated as CASSSGTSGDYEQYF.

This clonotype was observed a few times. CDR3 region: CASSAGTGSGEKLFF. CDR3 DNA: TGTGCCAGCAGCGCGGGGACAGGGTCGGGTGAAAAACTGTTTTTT. The rearrangement links TRBV7-9 to TRBJ1-4; 9 bases are shared with TRBD1. The CDR3 sequence is 15 residues long. The V and J ends lost 5 bases and 7 bases, in that order; junction bases with no gene match: 8. Germline values: CDR1 SEHNR, CDR2 FQNEAQ (reference sequence). Together with reference TRBV7-9 and TRBJ1-4, the CDR3 gives the full variable domain: DTGVSQNPRHKITKRGQNVTFRCDPISEHNRLYWYRQTLGQGPEFLTYFQNEAQLEKSRLLSDRFSAERPKGSFSTLEIQRTEQGDSAMYLCASSAGTGSGEKLFFGSGTQLSVL.

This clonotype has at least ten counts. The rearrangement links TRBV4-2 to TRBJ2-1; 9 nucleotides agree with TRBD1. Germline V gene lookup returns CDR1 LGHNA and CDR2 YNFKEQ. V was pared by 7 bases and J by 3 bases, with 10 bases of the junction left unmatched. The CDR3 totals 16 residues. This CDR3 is CASTLDRGEGYNEQFF. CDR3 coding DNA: TGTGCCAGCACCCTCGACAGGGGGGAGGGCTACAATGAGCAGTTCTTC.

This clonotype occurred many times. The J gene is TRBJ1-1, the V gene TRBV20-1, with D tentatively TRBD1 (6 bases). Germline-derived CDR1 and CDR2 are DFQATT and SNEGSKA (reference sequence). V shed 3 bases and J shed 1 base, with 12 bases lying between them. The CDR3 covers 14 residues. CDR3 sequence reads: CSASGGAGNTEAFF. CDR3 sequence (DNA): TGCAGTGCTAGTGGGGGCGCGGGGAACACTGAAGCTTTCTTT.

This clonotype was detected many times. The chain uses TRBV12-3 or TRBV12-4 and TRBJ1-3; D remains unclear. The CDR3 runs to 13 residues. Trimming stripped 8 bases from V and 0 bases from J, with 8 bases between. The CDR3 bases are TGTGCCAGCGTAAAGGGCTCTGGAAACACCATATATTTT. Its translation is CASVKGSGNTIYF.

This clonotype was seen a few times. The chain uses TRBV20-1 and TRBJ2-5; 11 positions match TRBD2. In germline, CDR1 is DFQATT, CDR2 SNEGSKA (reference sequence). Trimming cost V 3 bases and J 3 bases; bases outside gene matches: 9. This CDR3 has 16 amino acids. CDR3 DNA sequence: TGCAGTGCTAGGCTAGCGGGGGGCCGCTTGGAAGAGACCCAGTACTTC. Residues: CSARLAGGRLEETQYF.

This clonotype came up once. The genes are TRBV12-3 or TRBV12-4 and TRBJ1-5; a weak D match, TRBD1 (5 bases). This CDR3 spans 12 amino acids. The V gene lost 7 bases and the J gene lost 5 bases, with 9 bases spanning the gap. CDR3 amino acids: CASTGNHQPQHF. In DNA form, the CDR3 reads TGTGCCAGCACAGGGAACCATCAGCCCCAGCATTTT.

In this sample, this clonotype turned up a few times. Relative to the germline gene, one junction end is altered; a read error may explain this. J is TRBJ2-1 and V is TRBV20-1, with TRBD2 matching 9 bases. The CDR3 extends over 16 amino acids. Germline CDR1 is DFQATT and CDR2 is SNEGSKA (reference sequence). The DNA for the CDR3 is TGCTGTGCTAGAGGAGCGGGGGGTATTATTATCTTTGAGCAGTTCTTC. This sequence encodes CCARGAGGIIIFEQFF.

CDR3 DNA: TGTGCCAGCAGCATATGGGGACAGGGGAATGAGCAGTTCTTC. Translating it yields CASSIWGQGNEQFF. The chain combines TRBV7-2 with TRBJ2-1, with 10 nucleotides matching TRBD1. V gave up 5 bases and J gave up 7 bases; unmatched junction bases: 5. The V gene's germline CDR1 is SGHTA and CDR2 FQGNSA. The length of the CDR3 is 14 residues.

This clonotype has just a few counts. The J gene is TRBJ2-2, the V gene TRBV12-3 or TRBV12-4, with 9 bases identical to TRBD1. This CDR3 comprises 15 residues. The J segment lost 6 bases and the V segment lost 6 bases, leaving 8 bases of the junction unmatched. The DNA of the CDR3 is TGTGCCAGCAGGTCCCGGGACAGGGTGTCCGGGGAGCTGTTTTTT. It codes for CASRSRDRVSGELFF.

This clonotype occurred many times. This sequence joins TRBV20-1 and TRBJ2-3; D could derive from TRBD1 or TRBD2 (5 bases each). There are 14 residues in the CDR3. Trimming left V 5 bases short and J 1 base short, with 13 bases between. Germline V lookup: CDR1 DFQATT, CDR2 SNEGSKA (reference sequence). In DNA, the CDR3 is TGCAGTGCTCCCTTGGGGCGGGGCACAGATACGCAGTATTTT. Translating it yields CSAPLGRGTDTQYF.

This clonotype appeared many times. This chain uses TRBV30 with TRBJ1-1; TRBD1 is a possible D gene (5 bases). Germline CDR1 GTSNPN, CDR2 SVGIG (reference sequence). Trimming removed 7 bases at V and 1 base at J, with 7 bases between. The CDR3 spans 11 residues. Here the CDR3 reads CALDRNTEAFF. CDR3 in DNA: TGTGCCTTAGACAGGAACACTGAAGCTTTCTTT.

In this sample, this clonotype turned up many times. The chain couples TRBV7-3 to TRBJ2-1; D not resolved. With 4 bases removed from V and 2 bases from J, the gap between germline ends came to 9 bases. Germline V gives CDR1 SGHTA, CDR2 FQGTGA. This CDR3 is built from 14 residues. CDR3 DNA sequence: TGTGCCAGCAGCTACATTGGGCCCTACAATGAGCAGTTCTTC. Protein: CASSYIGPYNEQFF.

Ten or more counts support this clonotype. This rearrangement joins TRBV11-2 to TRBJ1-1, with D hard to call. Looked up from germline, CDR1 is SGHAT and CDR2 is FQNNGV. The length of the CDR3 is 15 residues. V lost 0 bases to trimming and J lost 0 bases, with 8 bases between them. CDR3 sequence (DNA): TGTGCCAGCAGCTTAGAAAGGGCCCTGAACACTGAAGCTTTCTTT. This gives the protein CASSLERALNTEAFF.

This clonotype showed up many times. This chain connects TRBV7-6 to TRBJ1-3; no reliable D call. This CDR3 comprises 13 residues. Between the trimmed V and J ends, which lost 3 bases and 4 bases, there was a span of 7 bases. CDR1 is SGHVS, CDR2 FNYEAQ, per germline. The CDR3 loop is CASSFSPGNTIYF. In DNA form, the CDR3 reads TGTGCCAGCAGCTTCTCGCCCGGAAACACCATATATTTT.

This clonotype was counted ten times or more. The CDR3, as DNA: TGTGCCAGCAAACCCATCCCCCAATCTGGGGATATTGCGTCACCCCTCCACTTT. This gives the protein CASKPIPQSGDIASPLHF. The chain links TRBV2 to TRBJ1-6; D unresolved. This CDR3 comprises 18 residues. Germline assignment: CDR1 SNHLY and CDR2 FYNNEI. V was cut by 7 bases and J by 10 bases, with 29 bases left in between.

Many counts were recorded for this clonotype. CDR3 DNA: TGTGCCAGCAGACACTCCTCGACAGGGTACACAGATACGCAGTATTTT. Amino acids: CASRHSSTGYTDTQYF. This rearrangement joins TRBV7-8 to TRBJ2-3, with 7 bases identical to TRBD1. Germline V gene lookup returns CDR1 SGHVS and CDR2 FQNEAQ. V was clipped by 6 bases and J by 2 bases; unmatched bases: 11. This CDR3 has 16 amino acids.

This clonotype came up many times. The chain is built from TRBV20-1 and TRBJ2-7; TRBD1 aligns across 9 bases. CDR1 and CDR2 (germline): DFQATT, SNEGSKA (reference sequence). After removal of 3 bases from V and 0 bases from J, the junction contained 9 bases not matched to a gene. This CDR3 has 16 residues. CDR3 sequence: CSASYVRTGDSYEQYF. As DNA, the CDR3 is TGCAGTGCTAGTTACGTTCGGACAGGGGACTCCTACGAGCAGTACTTC.

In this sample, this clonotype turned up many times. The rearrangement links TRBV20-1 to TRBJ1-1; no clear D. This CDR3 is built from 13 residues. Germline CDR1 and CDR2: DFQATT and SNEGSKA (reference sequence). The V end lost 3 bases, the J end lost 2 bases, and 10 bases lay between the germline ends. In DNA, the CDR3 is TGCAGTGCTAGTATGATCGATAACACTGAAGCTTTCTTT. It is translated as CSASMIDNTEAFF.

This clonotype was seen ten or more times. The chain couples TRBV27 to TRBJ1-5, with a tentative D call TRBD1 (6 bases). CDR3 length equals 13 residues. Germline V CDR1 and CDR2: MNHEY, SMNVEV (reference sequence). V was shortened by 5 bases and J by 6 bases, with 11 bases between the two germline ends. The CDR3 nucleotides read TGTGCCAGCAGTGACAGGTCGGGTCAGCCCCAGCATTTT. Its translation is CASSDRSGQPQHF.

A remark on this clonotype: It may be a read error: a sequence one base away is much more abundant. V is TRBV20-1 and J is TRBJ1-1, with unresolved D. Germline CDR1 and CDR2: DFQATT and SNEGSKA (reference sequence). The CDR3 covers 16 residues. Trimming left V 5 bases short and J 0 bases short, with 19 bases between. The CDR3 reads CSASVPHSSLNTEAFF. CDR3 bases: TGCAGTGCTTCCGTCCCCCACAGTTCTCTGAACACTGAAGCTTTCTTT.